These T cell receptor beta chains were read from a single sample in a study of stem cell transplantation in POMP-related autoinflammatory disease. Sequenced by immunoSEQ multiplex PCR; TCRdb stores in-frame clones only, minus some. The sample records tens of thousands of clones, about nine tenths being singletons. The material sequenced was CD4+ T cells from PBMCs, taken after stem cell transplantation. The receptors stem from a human patient with POMP-related autoinflammation and immune dysregulation (PRAID). The T cells may come from the graft donor. Both conserved end residues are trimmed from each CDR3.

J	V	CDR3
TRBJ2-2	TRBV6-2/TRBV6-3	ASSPGDFWIGELF
TRBJ2-1	TRBV10-1	ASSDRTSGSYAQF
TRBJ2-6	TRBV11-2	ASSLRSGANVLT
TRBJ2-6	TRBV5-6	ASSVRRQVLSSGANVLT
TRBJ2-1	TRBV7-9	AGWAGSYNEQF
TRBJ1-2	TRBV4-1	ASSQEGQRGYGYT
TRBJ2-2	TRBV5-6	ASSFWDRNTGELF
TRBJ1-3	TRBV9	ASSVGRTAGNTIY
TRBJ2-6	TRBV24-1	ATSERAGLGSSGANVLT
TRBJ2-4	TRBV18	ASSPLAQGLDLAKNIQY
TRBJ2-3	TRBV11-2	ASSPPEADFLTDTQY
TRBJ1-1	TRBV18	ASSPSATNTEAF
TRBJ2-2	TRBV5-1	ASSRGVNTGELF
TRBJ1-5	TRBV5-4	ASSDGQGRDQPQH
TRBJ1-1	TRBV5-1	ASSFKGGGTEAF
TRBJ2-6	TRBV28	ASSLWTGTGANVLT
TRBJ2-5	TRBV7-2	ASSPDRVEETQY
TRBJ2-3	TRBV6-5	ASTLLAGVQDTQY
TRBJ1-1	TRBV6-5	ASRGLPNTEAF
TRBJ2-5	TRBV5-1	ASSLGGTSTETQY
TRBJ1-5	TRBV6-5	ASSYNSLGPQH
TRBJ1-2	TRBV28	ASSLSRYGYT
TRBJ2-1	TRBV2	ASRNSGGETSYNEQF
TRBJ1-1	TRBV6-6	ASSYGLPRAEAF
TRBJ1-2	TRBV3-1/TRBV3-2	ASSQDLGTYGYT
TRBJ2-1	TRBV7-9	ASSLGTGGYEQF
TRBJ2-1	TRBV11-2	ASSHRIDRGNEQF
TRBJ2-1	TRBV19	ASSISTSLVSSYNEQF
TRBJ2-3	TRBV28	ASSFGRRSDTQY
TRBJ2-4	TRBV27	ASSKYTQAKNIQY
TRBJ1-3	TRBV7-9	ASSPQGAPGNTIY
TRBJ2-3	TRBV18	ASSPPGLAADTQY
TRBJ1-6	TRBV3-1/TRBV3-2	ASSQDSGGGSPLH
TRBJ1-5	TRBV11-2	ASSGSGGNQPQH
TRBJ2-2	TRBV18	ASSPGLNTGELF
TRBJ1-1	TRBV6-5	ASSYNRNMNTEAF
TRBJ2-6	TRBV18	ASSPIGLSGANVLT
TRBJ2-2	TRBV5-1	ASSLRRGSVTGELF
TRBJ1-4	TRBV19	ASSMVQTIEKLF
TRBJ2-3	TRBV5-4	ASSNAGREGLTDTQY
TRBJ2-7	TRBV2	ASSEETSFYEQY
TRBJ2-7	TRBV29-1	SVEVQREGDEQY
TRBJ1-5	TRBV12-3/TRBV12-4	ASSLDMNQPQH
TRBJ1-5	TRBV28	ASLLQGGGQPQH
TRBJ2-1	TRBV6-5	ASRTLAGVNEQF
TRBJ1-4	TRBV19	ASSMWVTNEKLF
TRBJ2-3	TRBV5-1	ASSPGGALYDTQY
TRBJ1-6	TRBV28	ASVNRRSLRSPLH
TRBJ2-1	TRBV28	ASSLEQGPYNEQF
TRBJ1-1	TRBV7-2	ASSDPGGRRMNTEAF
TRBJ2-7	TRBV29-1	SVGQGHDEQY
TRBJ2-2	TRBV28	ASSFSRGRTGGIPIPSNTGELF
TRBJ2-2	TRBV5-1	ASSLARNTGELF
TRBJ2-1	TRBV28	ASSSIMPLGWNEQF
TRBJ2-1	TRBV3-1/TRBV3-2	ASSPRPSVNEQF
TRBJ2-1	TRBV18	ASSSPLAGGPEQF
TRBJ1-2	TRBV5-1	ASSLDGQAGNYGYT